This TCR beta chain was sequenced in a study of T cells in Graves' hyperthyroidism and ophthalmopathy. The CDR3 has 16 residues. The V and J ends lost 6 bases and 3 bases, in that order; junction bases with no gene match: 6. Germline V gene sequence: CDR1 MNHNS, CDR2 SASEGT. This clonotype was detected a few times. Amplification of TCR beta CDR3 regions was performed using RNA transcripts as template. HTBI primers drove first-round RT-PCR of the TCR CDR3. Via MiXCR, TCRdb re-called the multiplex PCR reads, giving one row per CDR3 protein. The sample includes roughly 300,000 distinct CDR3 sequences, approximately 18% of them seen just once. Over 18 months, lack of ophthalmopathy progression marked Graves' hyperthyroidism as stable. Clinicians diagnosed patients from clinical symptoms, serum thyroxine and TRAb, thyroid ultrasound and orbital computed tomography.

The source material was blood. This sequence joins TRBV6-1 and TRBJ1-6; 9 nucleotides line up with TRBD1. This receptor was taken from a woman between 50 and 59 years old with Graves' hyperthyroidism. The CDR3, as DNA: TGTGCCAGCAGCTCCCGGGACAGGGTCTATAATTCACCCCTCCACTTT. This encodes CASSSRDRVYNSPLHF.